The 10 T cell receptor beta chains below all came from one sample that was sequenced in a study of cytomegalovirus exposure and HLA in healthy donors. Amplification used 60 Vbeta primers and 13 Jbeta primers. The data were produced by immunoSEQ multiplex PCR, yet TCRdb's version contains in-frame clones alone and is incomplete. The sample has tens of thousands of clones; approximately 76% are singletons. The sample consisted of PBMCs. The receptor source for this set is a woman aged 25 to 39 in good health and CMV-seropositive.

The V and J genes are TRBV7-9 and TRBJ1-2; 9 positions agree with TRBD1. V lost 5 bases to trimming and J lost 2 bases; unmatched junction nucleotides: 3. This CDR3 region has 14 residues. Germline CDR1 reads SEHNR; CDR2 reads FQNEAQ (reference sequence). CDR3 DNA: TGTGCCAGCAGCCTAGGACAGGGGAACTATGGCTACACCTTC. Translating gives CASSLGQGNYGYTF.

J is TRBJ2-1 and V is TRBV30; 8 nucleotides align to TRBD1. This CDR3 region has 12 residues. Germline loops: CDR1 GTSNPN, CDR2 SVGIG (reference sequence). Trimming at V came to 2 bases and at J to 8 bases, leaving 2 bases not matched to a gene. The chain's CDR3 is CAWSMTGDEQFF. The DNA of the CDR3 is TGTGCCTGGAGTATGACAGGGGATGAGCAGTTCTTC.

The gene calls are TRBV6-4 and TRBJ1-2; 7 bases map to TRBD1. This CDR3 is 15 amino acids long. Losses at the gene ends were 7 bases for V and 3 bases for J; bases not matched to a gene: 11. Germline V gives CDR1 MRHNA, CDR2 SNTAGT. The CDR3 bases are TGTGCCAGCAAGCCGAACGGGGACAGAGACTATGGCTACACCTTC. It translates to CASKPNGDRDYGYTF.

The rearrangement joins TRBV27 to TRBJ1-2; possible D gene TRBD1, 6 bases. The germline V gene has CDR1 MNHEY and CDR2 SMNVEV (reference sequence). V lost 5 bases and J 3 bases, leaving 16 bases between the germline ends. CDR3 length: 15 residues. The CDR3 sequence: CASSDGGAPDYGYTF. The CDR3 region has the DNA TGTGCCAGCAGTGATGGGGGGGCGCCCGACTATGGCTACACCTTC.

J is TRBJ1-6 and V is TRBV15; 8 nucleotides match TRBD1. There are 15 residues in the CDR3. Germline V gene lookup returns CDR1 LNHNV and CDR2 YYDKDF (reference sequence). Trimming removed 2 bases from V and 9 bases from J; junction bases left unmatched: 6. The CDR3 DNA reads as TGTGCCACCAGCAGAACCGGGACAGGCGGTTCACCCCTCCACTTT. It specifies CATSRTGTGGSPLHF.

V and J are TRBV11-2 and TRBJ2-3; a possible D gene is TRBD2 (6 bases). Trimming removed 6 bases from V and 1 base from J, with 14 bases in between. The CDR3 consists of 15 residues. The germline gives CDR1 SGHAT, CDR2 FQNNGV. CDR3 nucleotides: TGTGCCAGCAGTAGGGCGGGGAGCCGCACAGATACGCAGTATTTT. It codes for CASSRAGSRTDTQYF.

This clone occurred a few times. The rearrangement links TRBV4-1 to TRBJ1-2; the match to TRBD1 covers 9 bases. V gave up 4 bases and J gave up 7 bases; unmatched junction bases: 10. Germline CDR1 and CDR2: MGHRA and YSYEKL. The CDR3 runs 15 residues. CDR3 nucleotide sequence: TGCGCCAGCAGCCTCTTAATCGGACAGGGGTGTGGCTACACCTTC. It translates to CASSLLIGQGCGYTF.

This chain links TRBV5-8 with TRBJ1-1, with 11 bases lining up with TRBD1. Unmatched junction bases numbered 11, after V lost 4 bases and J lost 6 bases. Germline V gives CDR1 SGHTS, CDR2 YDEGEE. This CDR3 is built from 16 residues. The CDR3 sequence is CASSRWTGGLEPEAFF. The CDR3, as DNA: TGTGCCAGCAGCCGATGGACAGGGGGCTTAGAACCTGAAGCTTTCTTT. Variable domain in full (rest from reference TRBV5-8 and TRBJ1-1): EAGVTQSPTHLIKTRGQQATLRCSPISGHTSVYWYQQALGLGLQFLLWYDEGEERNRGNFPPRFSGRQFPNYSSELNVNALELEDSALYLCASSRWTGGLEPEAFFGQGTRLTVV.

V and J are TRBV28 and TRBJ2-7; 11 positions agree with TRBD2. Germline CDR1 MDHEN, CDR2 SYDVKM. CDR3 length: 13 residues. V dropped 9 bases and J dropped 4; count of bases not matched to a gene: 5. In DNA, the CDR3 is TGTGCCAGTACCGGGACTAGCGGTTACGAGCAGTACTTC. It specifies CASTGTSGYEQYF.

This chain connects TRBV5-1 to TRBJ2-4; no firm D call. The CDR3 is 14 residues long. CDR1 is SGHRS and CDR2 is YFSETQ in the germline V gene. The ends were cut back, 2 bases at V and 5 bases at J, with 11 bases in the middle. For the CDR3, the DNA is TGCGCCAGCAGCTTTAACGGTGCCCAAAACATTCAGTACTTC. Its translation is CASSFNGAQNIQYF.